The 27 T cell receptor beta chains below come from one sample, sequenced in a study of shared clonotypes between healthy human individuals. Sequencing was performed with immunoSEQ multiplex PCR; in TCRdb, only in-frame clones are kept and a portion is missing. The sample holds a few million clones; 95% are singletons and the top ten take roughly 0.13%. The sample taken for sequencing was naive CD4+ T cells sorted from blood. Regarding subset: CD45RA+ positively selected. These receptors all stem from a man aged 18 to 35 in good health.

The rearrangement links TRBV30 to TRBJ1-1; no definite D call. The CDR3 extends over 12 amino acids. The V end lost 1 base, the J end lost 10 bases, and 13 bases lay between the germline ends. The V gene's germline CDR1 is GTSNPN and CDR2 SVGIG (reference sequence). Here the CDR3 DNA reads TGTGCCTGGAGTGACCGCCCCGATCCAGCTTTCTTT. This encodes CAWSDRPDPAFF.

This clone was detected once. CDR3 sequence: CASSYGPLNTEAFF. DNA of the CDR3: TGTGCCAGCAGTTACGGACCCTTGAACACTGAAGCTTTCTTT. V and J are TRBV6-5 and TRBJ1-1, with no clear D. CDR1 is MNHEY and CDR2 is SVGAGI in the germline V gene. This CDR3 has 14 amino acids. V lost 2 bases, J lost 0 bases, and 7 bases lay in between.

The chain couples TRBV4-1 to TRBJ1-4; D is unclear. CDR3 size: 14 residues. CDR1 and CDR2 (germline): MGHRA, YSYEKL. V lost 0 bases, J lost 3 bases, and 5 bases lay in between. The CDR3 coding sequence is TGCGCCAGCAGCCAAGATGGTTCTAATGAAAAACTGTTTTTT. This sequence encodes CASSQDGSNEKLFF.

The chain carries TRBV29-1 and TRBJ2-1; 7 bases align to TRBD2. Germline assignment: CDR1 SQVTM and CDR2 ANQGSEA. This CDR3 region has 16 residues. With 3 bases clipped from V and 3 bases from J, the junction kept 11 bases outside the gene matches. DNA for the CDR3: TGCAGCGTTGAGGATCTGGCGGGAGTGGGCTACAATGAGCAGTTCTTC. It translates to CSVEDLAGVGYNEQFF.

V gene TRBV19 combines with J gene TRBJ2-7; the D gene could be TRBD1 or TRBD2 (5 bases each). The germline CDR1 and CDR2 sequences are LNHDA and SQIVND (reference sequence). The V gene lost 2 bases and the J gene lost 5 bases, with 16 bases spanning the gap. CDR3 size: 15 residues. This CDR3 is CASSITPGPWDEQYF. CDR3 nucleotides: TGTGCCAGTAGTATAACCCCGGGACCTTGGGACGAGCAGTACTTC.

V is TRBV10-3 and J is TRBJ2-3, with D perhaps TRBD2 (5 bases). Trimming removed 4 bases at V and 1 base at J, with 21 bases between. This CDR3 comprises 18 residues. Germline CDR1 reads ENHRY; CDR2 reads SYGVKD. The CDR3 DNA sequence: TGTGCCATCAGTGGGGCGGGTGGAGGTCGGCGCGGCACAGATACGCAGTATTTT. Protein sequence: CAISGAGGGRRGTDTQYF.

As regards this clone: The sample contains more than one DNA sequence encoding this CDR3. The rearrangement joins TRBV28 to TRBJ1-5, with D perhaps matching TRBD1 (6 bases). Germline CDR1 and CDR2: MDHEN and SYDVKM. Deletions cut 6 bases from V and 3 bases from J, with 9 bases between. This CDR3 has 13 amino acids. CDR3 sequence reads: CASRTGTNQPQHF. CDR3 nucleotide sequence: TGTGCCAGCAGGACAGGCACCAATCAGCCCCAGCATTTT.

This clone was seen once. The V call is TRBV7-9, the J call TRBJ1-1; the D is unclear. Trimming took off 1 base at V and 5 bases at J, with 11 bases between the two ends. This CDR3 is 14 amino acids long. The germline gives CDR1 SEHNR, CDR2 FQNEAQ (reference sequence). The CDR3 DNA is TGTGCCAGCAGCTTAGAGAAGGAGTGGACTGAAGCTTTCTTT. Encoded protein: CASSLEKEWTEAFF. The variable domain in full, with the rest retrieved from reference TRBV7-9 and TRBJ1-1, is DTGVSQNPRHKITKRGQNVTFRCDPISEHNRLYWYRQTLGQGPEFLTYFQNEAQLEKSRLLSDRFSAERPKGSFSTLEIQRTEQGDSAMYLCASSLEKEWTEAFFGQGTRLTVV.

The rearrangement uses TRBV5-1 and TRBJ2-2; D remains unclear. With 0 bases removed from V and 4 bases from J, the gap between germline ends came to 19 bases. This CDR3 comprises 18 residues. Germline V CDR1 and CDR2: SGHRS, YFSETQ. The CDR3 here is CASSLGSGALFGTGELFF. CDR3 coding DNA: TGCGCCAGCAGCTTGGGATCCGGAGCCCTATTCGGCACCGGGGAGCTGTTTTTT.

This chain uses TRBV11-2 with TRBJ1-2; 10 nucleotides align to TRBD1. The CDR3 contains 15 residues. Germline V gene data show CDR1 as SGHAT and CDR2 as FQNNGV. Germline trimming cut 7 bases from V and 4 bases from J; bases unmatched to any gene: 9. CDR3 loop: CASTLFGTGAYGYTF. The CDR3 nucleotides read TGTGCCAGCACCCTTTTCGGGACAGGGGCCTATGGCTACACCTTC.

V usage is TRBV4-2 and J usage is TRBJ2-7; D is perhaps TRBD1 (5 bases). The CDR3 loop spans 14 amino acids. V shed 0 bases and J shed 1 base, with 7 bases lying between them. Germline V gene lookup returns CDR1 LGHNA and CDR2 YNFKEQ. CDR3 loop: CASSQEDISYEQYF. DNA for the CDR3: TGTGCCAGCAGCCAAGAGGACATTTCCTACGAGCAGTACTTC.

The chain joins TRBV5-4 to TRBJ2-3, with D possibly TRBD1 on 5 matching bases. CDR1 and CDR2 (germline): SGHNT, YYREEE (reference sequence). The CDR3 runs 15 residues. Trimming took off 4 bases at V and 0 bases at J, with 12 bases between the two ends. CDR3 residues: CASSARQFSTDTQYF. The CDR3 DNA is TGTGCCAGCAGCGCCAGACAGTTTAGCACAGATACGCAGTATTTT.

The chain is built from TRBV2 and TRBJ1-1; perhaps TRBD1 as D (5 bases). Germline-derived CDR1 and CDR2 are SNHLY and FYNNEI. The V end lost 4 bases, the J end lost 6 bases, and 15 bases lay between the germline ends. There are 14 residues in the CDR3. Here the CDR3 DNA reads TGTGCCAGCAGTGGACCACAGGTTGGGGCTGAAGCTTTCTTT. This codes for CASSGPQVGAEAFF.

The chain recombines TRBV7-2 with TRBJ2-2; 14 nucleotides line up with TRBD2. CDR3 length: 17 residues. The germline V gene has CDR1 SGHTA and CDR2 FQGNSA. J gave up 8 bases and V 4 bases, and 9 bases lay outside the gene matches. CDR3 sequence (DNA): TGTGCCAGCAGCTCTGAGGGGACTAGCGGGAGACTGGGGGAGCTGTTTTTT. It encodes CASSSEGTSGRLGELFF.

In DNA, the CDR3 is TGTGCCAGCAGCTTGGCCAGCGTTACGAACACTGAAGCTTTCTTT. This sequence encodes CASSLASVTNTEAFF. The genes are TRBV5-8 and TRBJ1-1; D gene ambiguous. This CDR3 contains 15 residues. With 0 bases removed from V and 1 base from J, the gap between germline ends came to 10 bases. CDR1 is SGHTS, CDR2 YDEGEE, per germline.

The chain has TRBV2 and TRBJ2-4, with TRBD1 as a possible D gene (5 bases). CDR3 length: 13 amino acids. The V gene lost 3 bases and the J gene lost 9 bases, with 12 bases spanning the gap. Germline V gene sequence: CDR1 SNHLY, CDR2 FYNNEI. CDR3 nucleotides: TGTGCCAGCAGTGATGGCCTTAGGGGCATTCAGTACTTC. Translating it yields CASSDGLRGIQYF.

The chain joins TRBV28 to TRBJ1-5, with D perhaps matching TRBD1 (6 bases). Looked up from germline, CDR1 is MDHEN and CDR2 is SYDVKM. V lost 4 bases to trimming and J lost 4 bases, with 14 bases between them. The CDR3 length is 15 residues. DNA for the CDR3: TGTGCCAGCAGTTCCCCCGGACAGAATAATCAGCCCCAGCATTTT. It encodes CASSSPGQNNQPQHF.

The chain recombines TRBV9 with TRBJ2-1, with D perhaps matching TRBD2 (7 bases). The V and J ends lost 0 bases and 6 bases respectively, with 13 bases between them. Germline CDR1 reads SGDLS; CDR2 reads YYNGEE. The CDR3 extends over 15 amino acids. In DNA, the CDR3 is TGTGCCAGCAGCGTAGCTAGCGGAGGGGGCAATGAGCAGTTCTTC. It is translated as CASSVASGGGNEQFF.

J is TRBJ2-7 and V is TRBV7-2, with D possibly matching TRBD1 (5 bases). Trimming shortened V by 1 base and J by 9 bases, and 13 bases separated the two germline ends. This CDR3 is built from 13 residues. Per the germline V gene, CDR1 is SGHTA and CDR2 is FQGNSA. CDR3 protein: CASSLGNRSWQYF. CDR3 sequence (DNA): TGTGCCAGCAGCTTAGGAAACAGGTCATGGCAGTACTTC.

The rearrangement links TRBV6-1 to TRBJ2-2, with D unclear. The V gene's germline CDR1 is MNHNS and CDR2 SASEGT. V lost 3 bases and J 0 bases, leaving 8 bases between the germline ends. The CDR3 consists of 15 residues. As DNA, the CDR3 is TGTGCCAGCAGTGACGGCGTCGCGAACACCGGGGAGCTGTTTTTT. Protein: CASSDGVANTGELFF.

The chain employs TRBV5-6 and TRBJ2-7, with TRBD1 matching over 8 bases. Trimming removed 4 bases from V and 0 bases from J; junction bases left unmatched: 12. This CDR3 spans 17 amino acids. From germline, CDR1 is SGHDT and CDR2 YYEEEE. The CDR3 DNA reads TGTGCCAGCAGCCCTCGCCAGGCGGGACAGGTCTCCTACGAGCAGTACTTC. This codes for CASSPRQAGQVSYEQYF.

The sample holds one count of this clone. CDR3 residues: CASSLGQGVNTIYF. The CDR3 region has the DNA TGTGCCAGCAGCTTAGGACAGGGGGTCAACACCATATATTTT. V usage is TRBV11-2 and J usage is TRBJ1-3, with TRBD1 matching 9 bases. The CDR3 contains 14 residues. V shed 1 base and J 7 bases; nucleotides not matched to a gene: 2. Germline V CDR1 and CDR2: SGHAT, FQNNGV.

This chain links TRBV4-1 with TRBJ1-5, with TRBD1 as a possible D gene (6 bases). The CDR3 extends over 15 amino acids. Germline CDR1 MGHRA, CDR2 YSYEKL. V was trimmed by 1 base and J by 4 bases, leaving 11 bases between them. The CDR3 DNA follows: TGCGCCAGCAGCCAAGCCAGGGGAGTTAATCAGCCCCAGCATTTT. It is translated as CASSQARGVNQPQHF.

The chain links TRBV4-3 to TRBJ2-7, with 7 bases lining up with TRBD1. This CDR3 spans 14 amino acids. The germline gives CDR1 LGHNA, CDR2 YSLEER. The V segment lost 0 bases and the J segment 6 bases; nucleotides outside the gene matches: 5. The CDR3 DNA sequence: TGCGCCAGCAGCCAAGACCCTTACAGGGGCGAGCAGTACTTC. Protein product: CASSQDPYRGEQYF.

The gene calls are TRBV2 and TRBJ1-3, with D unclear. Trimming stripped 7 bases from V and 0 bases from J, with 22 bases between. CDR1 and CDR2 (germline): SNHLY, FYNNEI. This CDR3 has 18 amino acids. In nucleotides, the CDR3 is TGTGCCAGCAACGATCGAGGCCGCCAAACGACCTCTGGAAACACCATATATTTT. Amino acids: CASNDRGRQTTSGNTIYF.

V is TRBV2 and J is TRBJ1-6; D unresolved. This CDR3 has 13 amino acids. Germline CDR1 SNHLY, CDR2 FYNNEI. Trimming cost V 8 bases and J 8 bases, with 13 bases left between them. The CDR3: CASGPEGYSPLHF. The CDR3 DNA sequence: TGTGCCAGCGGCCCCGAGGGATATTCACCCCTCCACTTT.

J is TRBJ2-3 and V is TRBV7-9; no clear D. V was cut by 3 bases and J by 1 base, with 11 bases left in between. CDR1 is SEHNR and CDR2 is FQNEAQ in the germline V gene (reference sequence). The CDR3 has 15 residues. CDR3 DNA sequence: TGTGCCAGCAGCTTCCACGACCCTCGCACAGATACGCAGTATTTT. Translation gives CASSFHDPRTDTQYF.